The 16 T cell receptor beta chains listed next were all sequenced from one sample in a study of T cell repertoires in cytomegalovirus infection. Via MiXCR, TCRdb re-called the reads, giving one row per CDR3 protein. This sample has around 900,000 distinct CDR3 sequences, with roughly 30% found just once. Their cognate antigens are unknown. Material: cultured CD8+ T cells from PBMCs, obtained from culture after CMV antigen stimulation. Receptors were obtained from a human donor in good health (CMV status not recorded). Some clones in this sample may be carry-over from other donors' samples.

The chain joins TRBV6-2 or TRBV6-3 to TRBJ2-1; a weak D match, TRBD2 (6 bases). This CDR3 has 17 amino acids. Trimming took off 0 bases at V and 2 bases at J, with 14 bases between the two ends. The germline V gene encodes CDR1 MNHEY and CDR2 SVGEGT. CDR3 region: CASSYSKEWGAYNEQFF. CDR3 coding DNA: TGTGCCAGCAGTTACTCGAAGGAGTGGGGGGCCTACAATGAGCAGTTCTTC.

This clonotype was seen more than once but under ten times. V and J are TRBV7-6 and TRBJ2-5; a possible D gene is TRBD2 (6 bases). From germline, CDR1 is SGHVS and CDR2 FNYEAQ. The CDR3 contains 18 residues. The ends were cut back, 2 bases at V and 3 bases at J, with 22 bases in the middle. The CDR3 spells CASSLIPFSAGREETQYF. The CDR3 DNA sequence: TGTGCCAGCAGCTTAATCCCTTTTTCGGCGGGACGCGAAGAGACCCAGTACTTC.

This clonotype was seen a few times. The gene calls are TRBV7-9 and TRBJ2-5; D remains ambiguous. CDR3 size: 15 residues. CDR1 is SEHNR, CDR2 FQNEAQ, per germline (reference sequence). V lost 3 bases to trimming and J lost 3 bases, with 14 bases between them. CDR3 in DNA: TGTGCCAGCAGCTTGAACGGTCCCGAGGAAGAGACCCAGTACTTC. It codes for CASSLNGPEEETQYF.

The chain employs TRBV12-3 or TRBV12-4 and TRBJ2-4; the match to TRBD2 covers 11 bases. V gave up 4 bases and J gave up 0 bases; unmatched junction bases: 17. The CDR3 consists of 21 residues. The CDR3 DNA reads TGTGCCAGCAGTTCTACCGCGGAACTAGCGGGGGTTAGCGGAGCCAAAAACATTCAGTACTTC. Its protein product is CASSSTAELAGVSGAKNIQYF.

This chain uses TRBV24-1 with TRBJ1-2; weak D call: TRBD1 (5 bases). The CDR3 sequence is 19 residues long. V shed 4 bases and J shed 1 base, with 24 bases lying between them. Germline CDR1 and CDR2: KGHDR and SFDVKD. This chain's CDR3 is CATSDSGEGNKGLNYGYTF. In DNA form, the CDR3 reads TGTGCCACCAGTGACTCAGGAGAGGGGAATAAGGGCCTTAACTATGGCTACACCTTC.

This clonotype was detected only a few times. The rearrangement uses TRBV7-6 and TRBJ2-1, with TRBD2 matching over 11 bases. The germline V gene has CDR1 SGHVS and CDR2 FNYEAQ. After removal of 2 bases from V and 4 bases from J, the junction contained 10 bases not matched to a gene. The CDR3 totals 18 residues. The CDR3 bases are TGTGCCAGCAGCTTACCAAAGTTTAGCGGGGGGGCTTACAATGAGCAGTTCTTC. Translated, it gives CASSLPKFSGGAYNEQFF.

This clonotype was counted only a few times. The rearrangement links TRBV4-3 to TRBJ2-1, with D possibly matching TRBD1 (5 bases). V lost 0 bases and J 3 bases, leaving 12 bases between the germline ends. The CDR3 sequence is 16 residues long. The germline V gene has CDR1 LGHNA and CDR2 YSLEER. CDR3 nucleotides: TGCGCCAGCAGCCAAGATTGGCAGGGTATCTACAATGAGCAGTTCTTC. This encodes CASSQDWQGIYNEQFF.

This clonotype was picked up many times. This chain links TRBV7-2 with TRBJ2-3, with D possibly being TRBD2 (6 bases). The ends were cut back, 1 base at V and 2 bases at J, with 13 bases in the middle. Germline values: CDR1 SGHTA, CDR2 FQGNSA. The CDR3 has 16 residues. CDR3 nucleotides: TGTGCCAGCAGCTTAGGTCTGGGACTTTACACAGATACGCAGTATTTT. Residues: CASSLGLGLYTDTQYF. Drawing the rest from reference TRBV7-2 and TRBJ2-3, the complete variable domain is GAGVSQSPSNKVTEKGKDVELRCDPISGHTALYWYRQSLGQGLEFLIYFQGNSAPDKSGLPSDRFSAERTGGSVSTLTIQRTQQEDSAVYLCASSLGLGLYTDTQYFGPGTRLTVL.

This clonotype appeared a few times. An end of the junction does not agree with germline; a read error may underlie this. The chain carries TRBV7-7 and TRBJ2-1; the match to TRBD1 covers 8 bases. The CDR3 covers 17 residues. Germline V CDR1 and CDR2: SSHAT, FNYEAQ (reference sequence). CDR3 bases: TGTGCTAGCAGCTTAGAGAACAGGGGGAGCTCCTACAATGAGCAGTTCTTC. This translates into CASSLENRGSSYNEQFF.

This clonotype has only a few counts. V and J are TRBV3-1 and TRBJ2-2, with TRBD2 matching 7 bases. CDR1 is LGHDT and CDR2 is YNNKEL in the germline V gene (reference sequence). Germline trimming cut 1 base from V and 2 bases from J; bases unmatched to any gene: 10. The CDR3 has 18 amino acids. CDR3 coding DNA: TGTGCCAGCAGCCAAGTCGGGGCGCGGACTAGAAACACCGGGGAGCTGTTTTTT. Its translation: CASSQVGARTRNTGELFF. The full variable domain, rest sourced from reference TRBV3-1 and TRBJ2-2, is DTAVSQTPKYLVTQMGNDKSIKCEQNLGHDTMYWYKQDSKKFLKIMFSYNNKELIINETVPNRFSPKSPDKAHLNLHINSLELGDSAVYFCASSQVGARTRNTGELFFGEGSRLTVL.

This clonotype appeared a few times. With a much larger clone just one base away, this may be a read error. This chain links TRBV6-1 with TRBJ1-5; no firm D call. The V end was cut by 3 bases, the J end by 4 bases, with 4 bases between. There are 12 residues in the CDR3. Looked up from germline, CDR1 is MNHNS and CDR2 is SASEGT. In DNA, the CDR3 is TGTGCCAGCAGTGACGGGAATCAGCCCCAGCATTTT. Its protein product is CASSDGNQPQHF.

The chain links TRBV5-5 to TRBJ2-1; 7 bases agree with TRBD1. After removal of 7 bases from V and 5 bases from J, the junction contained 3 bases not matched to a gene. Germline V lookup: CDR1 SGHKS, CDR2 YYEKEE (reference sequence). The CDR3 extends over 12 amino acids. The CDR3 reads CASRDSNNEQFF. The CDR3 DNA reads TGTGCCAGCCGGGACAGCAACAATGAGCAGTTCTTC. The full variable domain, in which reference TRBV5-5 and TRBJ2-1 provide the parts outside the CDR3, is DAGVTQSPTHLIKTRGQQVTLRCSPISGHKSVSWYQQVLGQGPQFIFQYYEKEERGRGNFPDRFSARQFPNYSSELNVNALLLGDSALYLCASRDSNNEQFFGPGTRLTVL.

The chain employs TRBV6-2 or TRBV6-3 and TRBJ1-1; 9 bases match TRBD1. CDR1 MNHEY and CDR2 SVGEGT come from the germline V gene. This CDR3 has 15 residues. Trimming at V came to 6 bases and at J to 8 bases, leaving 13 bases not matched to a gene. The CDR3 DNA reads TGTGCCAGCAGCCTCCAAGGGACAGGGCTTCCCGAAGCTTTCTTT. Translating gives CASSLQGTGLPEAFF.

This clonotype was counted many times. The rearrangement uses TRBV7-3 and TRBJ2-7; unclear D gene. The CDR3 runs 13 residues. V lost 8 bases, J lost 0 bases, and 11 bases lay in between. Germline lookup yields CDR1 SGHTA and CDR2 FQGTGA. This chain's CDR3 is CASVFLVSYEQYV. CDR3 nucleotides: TGTGCCAGCGTCTTTCTGGTCTCCTACGAGCAGTACGTC.

CDR3 bases: TGTGCCAGCAGCCAGAACCATCCAGGGTTATTGACTGAAGCTTTCTTT. As protein: CASSQNHPGLLTEAFF. This chain links TRBV14 with TRBJ1-1, with a possible D match to TRBD1 (5 bases). The CDR3 totals 16 residues. V dropped 3 bases and J dropped 5 bases, with 19 bases sitting between them. Germline values: CDR1 SGHDN, CDR2 FVKESK. Full variable domain (outside the CDR3, taken from reference TRBV14 and TRBJ1-1): EAGVTQFPSHSVIEKGQTVTLRCDPISGHDNLYWYRRVMGKEIKFLLHFVKESKQDESGMPNNRFLAERTGGTYSTLKVQPAELEDSGVYFCASSQNHPGLLTEAFFGQGTRLTVV.

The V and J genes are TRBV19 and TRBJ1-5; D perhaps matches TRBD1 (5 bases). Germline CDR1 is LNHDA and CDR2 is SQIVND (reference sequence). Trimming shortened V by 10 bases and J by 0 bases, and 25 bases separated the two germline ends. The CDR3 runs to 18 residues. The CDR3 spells CATQKGLGDTYSNQPQHF. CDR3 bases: TGTGCCACCCAAAAGGGGTTGGGGGATACTTATAGCAATCAGCCCCAGCATTTT.